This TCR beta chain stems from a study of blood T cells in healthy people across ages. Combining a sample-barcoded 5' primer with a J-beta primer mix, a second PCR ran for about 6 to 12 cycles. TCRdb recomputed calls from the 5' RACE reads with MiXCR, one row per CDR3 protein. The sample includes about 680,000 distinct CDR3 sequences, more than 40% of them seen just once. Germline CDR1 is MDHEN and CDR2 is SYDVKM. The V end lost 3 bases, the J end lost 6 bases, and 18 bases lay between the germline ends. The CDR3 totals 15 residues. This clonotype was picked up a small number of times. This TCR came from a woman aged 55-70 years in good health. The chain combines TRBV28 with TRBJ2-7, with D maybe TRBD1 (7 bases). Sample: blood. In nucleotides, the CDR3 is TGTGCCAGCAGTTTGGCGGGACAGACCTTCTTCGAGCAGTACTTC. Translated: CASSLAGQTFFEQYF.